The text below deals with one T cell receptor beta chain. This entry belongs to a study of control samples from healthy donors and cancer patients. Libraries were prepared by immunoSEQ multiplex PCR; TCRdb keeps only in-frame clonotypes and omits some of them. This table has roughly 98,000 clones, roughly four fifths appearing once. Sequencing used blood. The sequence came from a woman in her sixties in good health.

For the CDR3, the DNA is TGTGCCAGCACCCAGGGGACAGGGAAAGCTTTCTTT. Its protein product is CASTQGTGKAFF. V and J are TRBV6-5 and TRBJ1-1; TRBD1 matches at 9 bases. CDR3 length equals 12 residues. The germline V gene encodes CDR1 MNHEY and CDR2 SVGAGI. The ends lost 7 bases at V and 9 bases at J; junction bases unmatched: 6.